A single sample is the source of the 20 T cell receptor beta chains below, sequenced in a study of cytomegalovirus exposure and HLA in healthy donors. Use of 60 Vbeta and 13 Jbeta primers characterized the PCR. The table came from immunoSEQ multiplex PCR; TCRdb's copy has only in-frame clones and leaves some out. The table shows roughly 120,000 clones, with less than 75% occurring only once. Sequencing was performed on PBMCs. The receptors originated from a woman aged 40 to 55 in good health and CMV-seropositive.

In its sample, this clone was seen once. The chain combines TRBV19 with TRBJ1-5, with no clear D. V dropped 6 bases and J dropped 4 bases, with 7 bases sitting between them. Germline loops: CDR1 LNHDA, CDR2 SQIVND (reference sequence). The CDR3 consists of 12 residues. CDR3 nucleotide sequence: TGTGCCAGTAGGACGGGAAATCAGCCCCAGCATTTT. Translated: CASRTGNQPQHF.

The chain employs TRBV4-1 and TRBJ2-3; 9 bases agree with TRBD1. The CDR3 is made up of 15 amino acids. The germline V gene has CDR1 MGHRA and CDR2 YSYEKL. The trim removed 2 bases at V and 6 bases at J, leaving 6 bases unmatched. The CDR3 DNA sequence: TGCGCCAGCAGCCAACACGGGACAGGGTGGGATACGCAGTATTTT. The encoded protein is CASSQHGTGWDTQYF.

The chain joins TRBV5-1 to TRBJ2-3; 10 nucleotides align to TRBD2. The CDR3 is made up of 14 amino acids. CDR1 and CDR2 from the germline V gene are SGHRS and YFSETQ. Unmatched junction bases numbered 6, after V lost 7 bases and J lost 4 bases. CDR3 nucleotide sequence: TGCGCCAGCTCGAGCGGGGGGGCATCAGATACGCAGTATTTT. Protein sequence: CASSSGGASDTQYF.

This clone was picked up a small number of times. In DNA, the CDR3 is TGTGCCAGCAGCTTAGATAGTCGCACTGAAGCTTTCTTT. This encodes CASSLDSRTEAFF. V gene TRBV7-3 combines with J gene TRBJ1-1; no reliable D call. V was cut by 2 bases and J by 4 bases, with 8 bases left in between. The CDR3 loop spans 13 amino acids. CDR1 SGHTA and CDR2 FQGTGA come from the germline V gene.

V gene TRBV14 combines with J gene TRBJ2-7; 9 bases map to TRBD1. V shed 9 bases and J 6 bases; nucleotides not matched to a gene: 9. The CDR3 is 13 amino acids. From germline, CDR1 is SGHDN and CDR2 FVKESK. The CDR3 DNA is TGTGCCAGTGCCGGACAGGGGATGGGCGAGCAGTACTTC. This codes for CASAGQGMGEQYF. Complete variable domain (other parts from reference TRBV14 and TRBJ2-7): EAGVTQFPSHSVIEKGQTVTLRCDPISGHDNLYWYRRVMGKEIKFLLHFVKESKQDESGMPNNRFLAERTGGTYSTLKVQPAELEDSGVYFCASAGQGMGEQYFGPGTRLTVT.

V and J are TRBV2 and TRBJ1-1, with D unclear. CDR1 and CDR2 from the germline V gene are SNHLY and FYNNEI. The CDR3 contains 15 residues. V lost 4 bases, J lost 1 base, and 13 bases lay in between. CDR3 in amino acids: CASSAEFRRNTEAFF. In DNA form, the CDR3 reads TGTGCCAGCAGTGCGGAGTTTAGGAGGAACACTGAAGCTTTCTTT.

The rearrangement joins TRBV7-3 to TRBJ1-5, with 10 bases lining up with TRBD1. CDR1 is SGHTA and CDR2 is FQGTGA in the germline V gene. This CDR3 contains 17 residues. The junction had 6 bases not matched to a gene; V was cut back by 2 bases and J by 2 bases. In DNA form, the CDR3 reads TGTGCCAGCAGCTTATCTCGCGGGACAGGGGGCAATCAGCCCCAGCATTTT. Amino acid sequence: CASSLSRGTGGNQPQHF.

The chain employs TRBV27 and TRBJ1-2, with 8 bases lining up with TRBD1. This CDR3 has 12 amino acids. Germline V gene data show CDR1 as MNHEY and CDR2 as SMNVEV (reference sequence). V was pared by 5 bases and J by 7 bases, with 3 bases of the junction left unmatched. CDR3 DNA sequence: TGTGCCAGCAGTAGACAGGGGAGTGGCTACACCTTC. Its protein is CASSRQGSGYTF.

This chain links TRBV7-3 with TRBJ2-7; 7 bases map to TRBD2. Looked up from germline, CDR1 is SGHTA and CDR2 is FQGTGA. This CDR3 region has 12 residues. V shed 5 bases and J 6 bases; nucleotides not matched to a gene: 4. The CDR3 protein is CASSQTGGEQYF. CDR3 in DNA: TGTGCCAGCAGCCAGACGGGGGGCGAGCAGTACTTC.

For the CDR3, the DNA is TGTGCCTGGAGCTACCGACAGGGGGGGGCTTTCTTT. Translated: CAWSYRQGGAFF. J is TRBJ1-1 and V is TRBV30; 9 nucleotides line up with TRBD1. In germline, CDR1 is GTSNPN, CDR2 SVGIG (reference sequence). V was clipped by 3 bases and J by 11 bases; unmatched bases: 7. The CDR3 covers 12 residues.

The rearrangement links TRBV7-3 to TRBJ1-3; D unclear. The CDR3 is 15 residues long. V gave up 0 bases and J gave up 1 base, with 7 bases separating them. Per the germline V gene, CDR1 is SGHTA and CDR2 is FQGTGA. The CDR3 DNA is TGTGCCAGCAGCTTAACGCGAGGATCTGGAAACACCATATATTTT. This translates into CASSLTRGSGNTIYF.

The chain recombines TRBV7-6 with TRBJ2-3, with TRBD2 matching 7 bases. Germline assignment: CDR1 SGHVS and CDR2 FNYEAQ. Germline trimming cut 5 bases from V and 4 bases from J; bases unmatched to any gene: 3. CDR3 length: 13 residues. This chain's CDR3 is CASSNREADTQYF. CDR3 coding DNA: TGTGCCAGCAGCAACCGGGAGGCAGATACGCAGTATTTT.

V usage is TRBV27 and J usage is TRBJ2-1; a possible D gene is TRBD2 (7 bases). V lost 1 base and J lost 3, with 13 bases in between. This CDR3 spans 16 amino acids. Germline CDR1 is MNHEY and CDR2 is SMNVEV (reference sequence). CDR3: CASSLLGGGLYNEQFF. In DNA, the CDR3 is TGTGCCAGCAGTTTATTAGGGGGGGGCCTCTACAATGAGCAGTTCTTC.

V gene TRBV27 combines with J gene TRBJ1-1; 7 bases line up with TRBD1. The V and J ends lost 5 bases and 1 base, in that order; junction bases with no gene match: 4. CDR1 and CDR2 (germline): MNHEY, SMNVEV (reference sequence). CDR3 size: 14 residues. CDR3 sequence (DNA): TGTGCCAGCAGTAGGGGACAGCAGAACACTGAAGCTTTCTTT. Translated, it gives CASSRGQQNTEAFF.

This clone was seen a handful of times. The CDR3: CASSGLLAGVSTDTQYF. CDR3 DNA sequence: TGTGCCAGCAGCGGGTTACTAGCGGGGGTTAGCACAGATACGCAGTATTTT. The chain joins TRBV7-9 to TRBJ2-3, with 11 bases aligning to TRBD2. This CDR3 contains 17 residues. Looked up from germline, CDR1 is SEHNR and CDR2 is FQNEAQ (reference sequence). V shed 5 bases, J shed 0 bases, and the junction held 7 bases outside the gene matches.

This clone has more than one count but fewer than ten. This chain joins TRBV2 and TRBJ2-1, with 7 bases fitting TRBD2. The J segment lost 0 bases and the V segment lost 8 bases, leaving 4 bases of the junction unmatched. This CDR3 has 14 residues. Germline-derived CDR1 and CDR2 are SNHLY and FYNNEI. The CDR3 nucleotides read TGTGCCAGCCAGCGGGATAGCTCCTACAATGAGCAGTTCTTC. Its protein is CASQRDSSYNEQFF.

CDR3 nucleotide sequence: TGTGCCAGCTCACCGACAGTGGAGTATGGCTACACCTTC. Its protein is CASSPTVEYGYTF. The chain combines TRBV18 with TRBJ1-2, with a weak D call TRBD1 (5 bases). The CDR3 has 13 residues. Germline CDR1 reads KGHSH; CDR2 reads LQKENI. V lost 3 bases to trimming and J lost 5 bases, with 10 bases between them. Full variable domain (rest looked up from reference TRBV18 and TRBJ1-2): NAGVMQNPRHLVRRRGQEARLRCSPMKGHSHVYWYRQLPEEGLKFMVYLQKENIIDESGMPKERFSAEFPKEGPSILRIQQVVRGDSAAYFCASSPTVEYGYTFGSGTRLTVV.

The V call is TRBV7-3, the J call TRBJ1-2; tentatively, D is TRBD1 (6 bases). This CDR3 region has 20 residues. V was cut by 2 bases and J by 6 bases, with 31 bases left in between. Germline values: CDR1 SGHTA, CDR2 FQGTGA. CDR3 coding DNA: TGTGCCAGCAGCTTAGTGATTGGACTCGGGACAACCCCTTTGAGACATGGCTACACCTTC. It translates to CASSLVIGLGTTPLRHGYTF.

This chain uses TRBV2 with TRBJ1-2, with 7 bases that match TRBD1. V gave up 4 bases and J gave up 2 bases; unmatched junction bases: 1. Looked up from germline, CDR1 is SNHLY and CDR2 is FYNNEI. This CDR3 has 13 residues. The CDR3: CASSAGQNYGYTF. As DNA, the CDR3 is TGTGCCAGCAGTGCGGGACAGAACTATGGCTACACCTTC.

A note on this clone: Other DNA sequences within the sample encode an identical CDR3. The rearrangement links TRBV9 to TRBJ2-1; 9 nucleotides agree with TRBD2. The CDR3 is 15 amino acids. The germline V gene encodes CDR1 SGDLS and CDR2 YYNGEE. With 0 bases clipped from V and 3 bases from J, the junction kept 1 base outside the gene matches. In DNA, the CDR3 is TGTGCCAGCAGCGTAGGCGGGGGGGGCTACAATGAGCAGTTCTTC. This encodes CASSVGGGGYNEQFF.